A single sample is the source of the 32 T cell receptor beta chains below, sequenced in a study of cytomegalovirus exposure and HLA in healthy donors. Vbeta (60) and Jbeta (13) primers were used in the PCR. Measured with immunoSEQ multiplex PCR; TCRdb has only the in-frame clones, and not every one. The sample gives 110,000 or so clones, approximately 70% of which show up once; approximately 5.5% is in the top ten. The sequenced sample consisted of PBMCs. The receptor set was obtained from an older woman in good health and CMV-seropositive.

CDR3 loop: CASSPRTGLNTEAFF. Written as DNA, the CDR3 is TGTGCCAGCTCACCGCGGACAGGGTTGAACACTGAAGCTTTCTTT. The chain recombines TRBV18 with TRBJ1-1, with 8 bases matching TRBD1. In germline, CDR1 is KGHSH, CDR2 LQKENI. V lost 3 bases to trimming and J lost 0 bases; unmatched junction nucleotides: 3. This CDR3 is built from 15 residues.

The chain joins TRBV4-3 to TRBJ1-1; 10 bases are a match to TRBD1. V lost 3 bases, J lost 0 bases, and 7 bases stayed unmatched. The CDR3 has 17 residues. CDR1 and CDR2 (germline): LGHNA, YSLEER. This CDR3 is CASSQWTGGRVNTEAFF. The CDR3 nucleotides read TGCGCCAGCAGCCAGTGGACAGGGGGACGGGTGAACACTGAAGCTTTCTTT.

The table lists this clone with a count of one. The CDR3 bases are TGTGCCAGCAGATCCCTCGGCGGGGGGTGGTACAATGAGCAGTTCTTC. Translating it yields CASRSLGGGWYNEQFF. J is TRBJ2-7 and V is TRBV27; 8 bases agree with TRBD2. The end of the DNA fits TRBJ2-1 better, so the J call may be wrong. The CDR3 loop spans 16 amino acids. Germline values: CDR1 MNHEY, CDR2 SMNVEV (reference sequence).

This chain links TRBV20-1 with TRBJ2-7; the D gene is possibly TRBD2 (5 bases). V was shortened by 3 bases and J by 7 bases, with 10 bases between the two germline ends. There are 11 residues in the CDR3. Germline assignment: CDR1 DFQATT and CDR2 SNEGSKA (reference sequence). This CDR3 reads CSARRVGEQYF. Written as DNA, the CDR3 is TGCAGTGCTAGGCGGGTCGGGGAGCAGTACTTC.

This clone appeared a few times. The CDR3 coding sequence is TGTGCTGTTTTACGGTTCCTTGCAACTAATGAAAAACTGTTTTTT. Protein product: CAVLRFLATNEKLFF. The V call is TRBV6-1, the J call TRBJ1-4; D ambiguous. This CDR3 region has 15 residues. Germline V gene lookup returns CDR1 MNHNS and CDR2 SASEGT.

The chain employs TRBV5-6 and TRBJ2-2; D is perhaps TRBD1 (5 bases). The length of the CDR3 is 14 residues. Germline CDR1 SGHDT, CDR2 YYEEEE. The V gene lost 4 bases and the J gene lost 3 bases, with 10 bases spanning the gap. The CDR3 is CASSAGLYTGELFF. The CDR3 region has the DNA TGTGCCAGCAGCGCAGGGTTATACACCGGGGAGCTGTTTTTT.

This clone was counted a few times. The chain uses TRBV5-6 and TRBJ1-1, with D maybe TRBD1 (5 bases). Germline CDR1 and CDR2: SGHDT and YYEEEE. V was cut by 0 bases and J by 4 bases, with 13 bases left in between. CDR3 length: 15 amino acids. The CDR3 region is CASSLEFFGATEAFF. The CDR3 DNA follows: TGTGCCAGCAGCTTGGAATTCTTTGGGGCCACTGAAGCTTTCTTT.

V and J are TRBV10-3 and TRBJ1-5; no clear D gene. CDR3 length equals 22 residues. V was pared by 2 bases and J by 1 base, with 30 bases between. Germline lookup yields CDR1 ENHRY and CDR2 SYGVKD. CDR3 amino acids: CAISERDLRESTYHLSNQPQHF. The CDR3 nucleotides are TGTGCCATCAGTGAGAGGGATCTCCGGGAGTCAACTTATCACTTAAGCAATCAGCCCCAGCATTTT.

The chain has TRBV7-9 and TRBJ2-7; unclear D gene. CDR3 length equals 14 residues. The germline V and J ends were trimmed by 5 bases and 3 bases, with 14 bases remaining between them. Looked up from germline, CDR1 is SEHNR and CDR2 is FQNEAQ (reference sequence). The CDR3 region is CASSLDALVYEQYF. CDR3 DNA: TGTGCCAGCAGCCTCGATGCATTAGTCTACGAGCAGTACTTC.

A note on this clone: Sequence at one end of the junction differs from germline and may be a read error. This chain connects TRBV6-6 to TRBJ1-2, with D uncertain. Germline V gene sequence: CDR1 MNHNY, CDR2 SVGAGI (reference sequence). The CDR3 is 12 residues long. The CDR3 bases are TGTGCCAGCAACCTACAGAGCTATGGCTACGCCTTC. Translating it yields CASNLQSYGYAF.

This clone was seen a few times. The chain couples TRBV5-5 to TRBJ1-2; 8 bases are a match to TRBD1. Germline CDR1 is SGHKS and CDR2 is YYEKEE (reference sequence). The CDR3 loop spans 14 amino acids. With 4 bases clipped from V and 6 bases from J, the junction kept 8 bases outside the gene matches. CDR3 DNA sequence: TGTGCCAGCAGCGTCCGACAGGGGAGGGATGGCTACACCTTC. Its protein is CASSVRQGRDGYTF. Complete variable domain (other parts from reference TRBV5-5 and TRBJ1-2): DAGVTQSPTHLIKTRGQQVTLRCSPISGHKSVSWYQQVLGQGPQFIFQYYEKEERGRGNFPDRFSARQFPNYSSELNVNALLLGDSALYLCASSVRQGRDGYTFGSGTRLTVV.

V gene TRBV2 combines with J gene TRBJ2-7, with a weak D call TRBD1 (6 bases). The CDR3 totals 16 residues. Germline CDR1 reads SNHLY; CDR2 reads FYNNEI. Trimming stripped 1 base from V and 3 bases from J, with 16 bases between. The CDR3 sequence: CASSEGQRTDLYEQYF. Here the CDR3 DNA reads TGTGCCAGCAGTGAAGGGCAAAGGACAGACCTCTACGAGCAGTACTTC.

V and J are TRBV9 and TRBJ2-6; 10 bases agree with TRBD1. Per germline, CDR1 SGDLS and CDR2 YYNGEE. Losses at the gene ends were 3 bases for V and 5 bases for J; bases not matched to a gene: 8. The length of the CDR3 is 17 residues. DNA of the CDR3: TGTGCCAGCAGCGCCGGACAGGGGGGGGCTCGGGCCAACGTCCTGACTTTC. Protein: CASSAGQGGARANVLTF. The full variable domain, with the rest looked up from reference TRBV9 and TRBJ2-6, is DSGVTQTPKHLITATGQRVTLRCSPRSGDLSVYWYQQSLDQGLQFLIQYYNGEERAKGNILERFSAQQFPDLHSELNLSSLELGDSALYFCASSAGQGGARANVLTFGAGSRLTVL.

The chain combines TRBV19 with TRBJ1-4; 7 bases match TRBD1. This CDR3 comprises 15 residues. Per the germline V gene, CDR1 is LNHDA and CDR2 is SQIVND (reference sequence). V was pared by 6 bases and J by 5 bases, with 9 bases of the junction left unmatched. The CDR3 nucleotides are TGTGCCAGTAGCCACACCGGGACAGACAATGAAAAACTGTTTTTT. Translation: CASSHTGTDNEKLFF. Drawing the rest from reference TRBV19 and TRBJ1-4, the complete variable domain is DGGITQSPKYLFRKEGQNVTLSCEQNLNHDAMYWYRQDPGQGLRLIYYSQIVNDFQKGDIAEGYSVSREKKESFPLTVTSAQKNPTAFYLCASSHTGTDNEKLFFGSGTQLSVL.

The sample holds a few counts of this clone. The rearrangement joins TRBV19 to TRBJ1-3; 11 bases are shared with TRBD1. The length of the CDR3 is 17 residues. From germline, CDR1 is LNHDA and CDR2 SQIVND (reference sequence). V was pared by 4 bases and J by 0 bases, with 5 bases of the junction left unmatched. For the CDR3, the DNA is TGTGCCAGTAGTACCGGACAGGGGGCCTTCTCTGGAAACACCATATATTTT. This encodes CASSTGQGAFSGNTIYF.

The chain is built from TRBV10-1 and TRBJ2-7; no firm D call. CDR3 length: 15 amino acids. Germline loops: CDR1 WNHNN, CDR2 SYGVQD (reference sequence). V was shortened by 0 bases and J by 3 bases, with 12 bases between the two germline ends. This CDR3 reads CASSESIGRNYEQYF. Here the CDR3 DNA reads TGCGCCAGCAGTGAGTCGATCGGCAGGAACTACGAGCAGTACTTC.

This chain uses TRBV6-1 with TRBJ2-1, with D perhaps matching TRBD1 (6 bases). Germline V CDR1 and CDR2: MNHNS, SASEGT. The CDR3 loop spans 15 amino acids. V shed 1 base and J shed 0 bases, with 7 bases lying between them. The CDR3 nucleotides read TGTGCCAGCAGTGAAGAGGGGGTCTCCTACAATGAGCAGTTCTTC. The encoded protein is CASSEEGVSYNEQFF.

The rearrangement joins TRBV30 to TRBJ1-2; D possibly corresponds to TRBD1 (6 bases). This CDR3 comprises 13 residues. V was cut by 1 base and J by 3 bases, with 9 bases left in between. Germline assignment: CDR1 GTSNPN and CDR2 SVGIG (reference sequence). The CDR3 sequence is CAWSAGADYGYTF. The CDR3 nucleotides read TGTGCCTGGAGTGCAGGGGCCGACTATGGCTACACCTTC.

CDR3 coding DNA: TGTGCCTGGAGTCTGGCGGGGGGAATCAATCAGCCCCAGCATTTT. This gives the protein CAWSLAGGINQPQHF. The chain couples TRBV30 to TRBJ1-5; TRBD1 might be the D (5 bases). V was clipped by 2 bases and J by 3 bases, with 14 bases between them. CDR1 is GTSNPN and CDR2 is SVGIG in the germline V gene (reference sequence). The CDR3 contains 15 residues.

The sample holds one count of this clone. V gene TRBV19 combines with J gene TRBJ1-6; 7 bases match TRBD1. J gave up 4 bases and V 3 bases, and 0 bases lay outside the gene matches. Germline assignment: CDR1 LNHDA and CDR2 SQIVND (reference sequence). The CDR3 totals 14 residues. Written as DNA, the CDR3 is TGTGCCAGTAGTATGACAGGGTATAATTCACCCCTCCACTTT. This codes for CASSMTGYNSPLHF.

The chain employs TRBV2 and TRBJ2-1, with 9 bases that match TRBD1. Germline CDR1 SNHLY, CDR2 FYNNEI. The CDR3 spans 12 residues. After removal of 1 base from V and 12 bases from J, the junction contained 1 base not matched to a gene. The CDR3 protein is CASSEGTGAQFF. CDR3 DNA sequence: TGTGCCAGCAGTGAAGGGACAGGGGCGCAGTTCTTC.

The V gene is TRBV5-1, the J gene TRBJ2-3, with 8 positions matching TRBD1. With V trimmed by 4 bases and J by 4 bases, 5 bases remained unmatched. This CDR3 is 14 amino acids long. Per germline, CDR1 SGHRS and CDR2 YFSETQ. CDR3 in amino acids: CASSTGQGADTQYF. CDR3 DNA sequence: TGCGCCAGCAGCACAGGACAGGGTGCAGATACGCAGTATTTT.

This sequence joins TRBV6-6 and TRBJ1-2; D uncertain. Germline CDR1 is MNHNY and CDR2 is SVGAGI (reference sequence). Trimming cost V 7 bases and J 6 bases, with 12 bases left between them. The CDR3 runs 12 residues. The CDR3 DNA sequence: TGTGCCAGCACACCTCGGGAAAATGGCTACACCTTC. Translated: CASTPRENGYTF.

In this sample, this clone turned up a few times. The germline gene is not matched at one end of the junction; a read error may be the cause. This rearrangement joins TRBV10-2 to TRBJ1-1, with D possibly TRBD1 on 6 matching bases. Germline-derived CDR1 and CDR2 are WSHSY and SAAADI. This CDR3 is 13 amino acids long. The CDR3 nucleotides are TGCGCCAGCAGTGAGTCGACAGGATTGGGCCGCATCTTT. Translating gives CASSESTGLGRIF.

The CDR3, as DNA: TGCGCCAGCACCAAGGGACAGTTGGTAAATGAGCAGTTCTTC. Its protein product is CASTKGQLVNEQFF. This chain connects TRBV5-1 to TRBJ2-1, with TRBD1 matching over 7 bases. This CDR3 is built from 14 residues. With V trimmed by 6 bases and J by 7 bases, 10 bases remained unmatched. CDR1 and CDR2 from the germline V gene are SGHRS and YFSETQ.

V is TRBV5-4 and J is TRBJ2-3, with D perhaps matching TRBD2 (5 bases). The germline CDR1 and CDR2 sequences are SGHNT and YYREEE (reference sequence). Trimming pared 6 bases from V and 0 bases from J, leaving 8 bases between. This CDR3 comprises 13 residues. The CDR3: CASTEASTDTQYF. In DNA, the CDR3 is TGTGCCAGCACGGAGGCTAGCACAGATACGCAGTATTTT. The variable domain in full, completed from reference TRBV5-4 and TRBJ2-3, reads ETGVTQSPTHLIKTRGQQVTLRCSSQSGHNTVSWYQQALGQGPQFIFQYYREEENGRGNFPPRFSGLQFPNYSSELNVNALELDDSALYLCASTEASTDTQYFGPGTRLTVL.

This clone has only a few counts. The chain couples TRBV7-9 to TRBJ2-1; 9 nucleotides line up with TRBD1. From germline, CDR1 is SEHNR and CDR2 FQNEAQ (reference sequence). Losses at the gene ends were 4 bases for V and 5 bases for J; bases not matched to a gene: 6. The CDR3 length is 15 residues. Here the CDR3 DNA reads TGTGCCAGCAGCTCCTCCGGGACAGGGCACAATGAGCAGTTCTTC. Amino acid sequence: CASSSSGTGHNEQFF.

V usage is TRBV20-1 and J usage is TRBJ1-1; D is unclear. Trimming pared 6 bases from V and 3 bases from J, leaving 5 bases between. Looked up from germline, CDR1 is DFQATT and CDR2 is SNEGSKA (reference sequence). The CDR3 loop spans 10 amino acids. As DNA, the CDR3 is TGCAGTGCCCTCGACACTGAAGCTTTCTTT. The encoded protein is CSALDTEAFF.

The chain couples TRBV5-1 to TRBJ2-5; 13 positions agree with TRBD2. With 3 bases clipped from V and 0 bases from J, the junction kept 5 bases outside the gene matches. Germline V gene data show CDR1 as SGHRS and CDR2 as YFSETQ. This CDR3 has 17 amino acids. CDR3 DNA: TGCGCCAGCAGCTGGGGACTAGCGGGGTCGTACCAAGAGACCCAGTACTTC. Its translation is CASSWGLAGSYQETQYF.

The V gene is TRBV10-3, the J gene TRBJ2-7, with D maybe TRBD1 (5 bases). The V and J ends lost 4 bases and 3 bases respectively, with 16 bases between them. Germline assignment: CDR1 ENHRY and CDR2 SYGVKD. There are 15 residues in the CDR3. The CDR3 loop reads CAISASQGFGYEQYF. CDR3 DNA: TGTGCCATCAGTGCGTCTCAGGGCTTCGGCTACGAGCAGTACTTC.

This chain uses TRBV7-2 with TRBJ2-2; tentatively, D is TRBD2 (6 bases). Trimming removed 1 base from V and 6 bases from J, with 12 bases in between. The V gene's germline CDR1 is SGHTA and CDR2 FQGNSA. The CDR3 runs to 15 residues. The CDR3 coding sequence is TGTGCCAGCAGCTTAGGAGGAGGGATCGCCGGGGAGCTGTTTTTT. Encoded protein: CASSLGGGIAGELFF.

The chain uses TRBV7-6 and TRBJ2-3; D is uncertain. V gave up 2 bases and J gave up 5 bases, with 11 bases separating them. This CDR3 comprises 14 residues. Germline V gives CDR1 SGHVS, CDR2 FNYEAQ. CDR3 loop: CASSLSTPGDTQYF. Here the CDR3 DNA reads TGTGCCAGCAGCTTATCAACCCCCGGAGATACGCAGTATTTT. The whole variable domain, filled in from reference TRBV7-6 and TRBJ2-3, reads GAGVSQSPRYKVTKRGQDVALRCDPISGHVSLYWYRQALGQGPEFLTYFNYEAQQDKSGLPNDRFSAERPEGSISTLTIQRTEQRDSAMYRCASSLSTPGDTQYFGPGTRLTVL.